This T cell receptor beta chain was sequenced for a study of technical replicates of blood from a handful of donors. CDR1 MGHRA and CDR2 YSYEKL come from the germline V gene. The CDR3 sequence is 15 residues long. J lost 7 bases, V lost 4 bases, and 8 bases had no gene match. TCRdb keeps only in-frame clones here, not all; method: immunoSEQ multiplex PCR. Of 60,000 to 90,000 clones in the sample, just under 95% were seen once. This TCR was recovered from a human donor in good health. The sample taken for sequencing was T cells isolated from PBMCs. J is TRBJ1-2 and V is TRBV4-1; 11 positions agree with TRBD1. The CDR3 coding sequence is TGCGCCAGCAGCCTAACCGGACAGGGGGCAGGTGGCTACACCTTC. Translation: CASSLTGQGAGGYTF.